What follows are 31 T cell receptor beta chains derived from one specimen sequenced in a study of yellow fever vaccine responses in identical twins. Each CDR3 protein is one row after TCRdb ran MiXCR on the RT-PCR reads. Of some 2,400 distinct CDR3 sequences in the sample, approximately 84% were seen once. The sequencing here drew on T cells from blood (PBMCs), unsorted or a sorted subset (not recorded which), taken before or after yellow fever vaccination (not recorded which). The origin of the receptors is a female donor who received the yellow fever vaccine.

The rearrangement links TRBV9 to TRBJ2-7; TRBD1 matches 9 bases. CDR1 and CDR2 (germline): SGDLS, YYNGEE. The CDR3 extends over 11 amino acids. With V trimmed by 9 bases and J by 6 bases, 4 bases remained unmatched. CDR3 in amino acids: CATTGGCEQYV. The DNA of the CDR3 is TGTGCCACCACAGGGGGCTGCGAGCAGTACGTC.

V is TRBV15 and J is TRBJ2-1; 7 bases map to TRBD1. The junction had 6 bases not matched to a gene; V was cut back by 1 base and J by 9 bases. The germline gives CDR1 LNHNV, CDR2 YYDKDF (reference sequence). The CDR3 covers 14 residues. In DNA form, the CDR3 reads TGTGCCACCAGCAGAGGGACAGGCTGGGGTGAGCAGTTCTTC. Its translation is CATSRGTGWGEQFF. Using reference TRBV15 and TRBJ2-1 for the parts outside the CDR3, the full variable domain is DAMVIQNPRYQVTQFGKPVTLSCSQTLNHNVMYWYQQKSSQAPKLLFHYYDKDFNNEADTPDNFQSRRPNTSFCFLDIRSPGLGDTAMYLCATSRGTGWGEQFFGPGTRLTVL.

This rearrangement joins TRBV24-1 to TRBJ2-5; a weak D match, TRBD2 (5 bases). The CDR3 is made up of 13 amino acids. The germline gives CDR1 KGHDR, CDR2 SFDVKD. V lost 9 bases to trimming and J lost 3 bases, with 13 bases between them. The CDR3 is CATAPGSEETQYF. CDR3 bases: TGTGCCACCGCCCCGGGGAGCGAAGAGACCCAGTACTTC.

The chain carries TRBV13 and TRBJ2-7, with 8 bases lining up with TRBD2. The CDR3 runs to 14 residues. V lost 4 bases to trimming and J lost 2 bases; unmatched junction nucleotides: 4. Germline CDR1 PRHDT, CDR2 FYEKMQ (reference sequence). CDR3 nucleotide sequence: TGTGCCAGCAGCTCCGAGCGGGAGACCTACGAGCAGTACTTC. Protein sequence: CASSSERETYEQYF. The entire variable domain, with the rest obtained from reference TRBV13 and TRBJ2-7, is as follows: AAGVIQSPRHLIKEKRETATLKCYPIPRHDTVYWYQQGPGQDPQFLISFYEKMQSDKGSIPDRFSAQQFSDYHSELNMSSLELGDSALYFCASSSERETYEQYFGPGTRLTVT.

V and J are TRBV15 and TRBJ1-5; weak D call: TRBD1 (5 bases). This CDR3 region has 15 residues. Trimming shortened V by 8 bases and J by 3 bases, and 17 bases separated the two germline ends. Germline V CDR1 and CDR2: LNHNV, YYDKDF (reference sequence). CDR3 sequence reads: CATGQRGGLNQPQHF. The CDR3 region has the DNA TGTGCCACCGGCCAACGGGGCGGTCTCAATCAGCCCCAGCATTTT.

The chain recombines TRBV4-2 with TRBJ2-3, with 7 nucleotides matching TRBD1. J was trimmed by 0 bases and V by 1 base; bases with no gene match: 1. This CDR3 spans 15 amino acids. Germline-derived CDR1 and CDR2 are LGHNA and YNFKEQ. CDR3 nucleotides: TGTGCCAGCAGCCAAGTACAGGGGAGCACAGATACGCAGTATTTT. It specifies CASSQVQGSTDTQYF.

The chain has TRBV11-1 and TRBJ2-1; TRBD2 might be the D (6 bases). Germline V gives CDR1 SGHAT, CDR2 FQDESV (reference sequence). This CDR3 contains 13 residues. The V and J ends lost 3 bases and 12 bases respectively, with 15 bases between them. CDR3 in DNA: TGTGCCAGCAGCTTGGAACTAGCTTTCGGGCAGTTCTTC. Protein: CASSLELAFGQFF.

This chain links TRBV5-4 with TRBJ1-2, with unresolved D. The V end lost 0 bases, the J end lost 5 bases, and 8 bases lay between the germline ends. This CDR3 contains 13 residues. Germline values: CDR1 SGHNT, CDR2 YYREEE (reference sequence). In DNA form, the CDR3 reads TGTGCCAGCAGCTTGGCGGGGTCTTATGGCTACACCTTC. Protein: CASSLAGSYGYTF.

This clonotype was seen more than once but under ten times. CDR3 bases: TGTGCCATCAGTGAACCAGGGTTGGGCACTGAAGCTTTCTTT. This codes for CAISEPGLGTEAFF. This sequence joins TRBV10-3 and TRBJ1-1; D may be TRBD1 (5 bases). The germline V gene has CDR1 ENHRY and CDR2 SYGVKD. Trimming took off 3 bases at V and 4 bases at J, with 12 bases between the two ends. The CDR3 covers 14 residues.

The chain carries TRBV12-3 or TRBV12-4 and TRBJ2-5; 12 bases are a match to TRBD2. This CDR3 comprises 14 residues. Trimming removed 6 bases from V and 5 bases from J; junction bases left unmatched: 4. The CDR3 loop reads CASSRLAGEETQYF. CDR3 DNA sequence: TGTGCCAGCAGCCGACTAGCGGGAGAGGAGACCCAGTACTTC.

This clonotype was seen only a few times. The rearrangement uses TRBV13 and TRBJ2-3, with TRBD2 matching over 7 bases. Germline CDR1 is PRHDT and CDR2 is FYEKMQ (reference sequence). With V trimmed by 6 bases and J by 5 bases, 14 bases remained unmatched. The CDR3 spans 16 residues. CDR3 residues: CASRALAIYTGDTQYF. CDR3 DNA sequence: TGTGCCAGCAGAGCACTAGCGATATACACGGGAGATACGCAGTATTTT.

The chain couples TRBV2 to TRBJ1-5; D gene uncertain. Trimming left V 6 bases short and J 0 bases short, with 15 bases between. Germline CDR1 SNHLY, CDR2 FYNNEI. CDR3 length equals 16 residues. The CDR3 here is CASREQSGYSNQPQHF. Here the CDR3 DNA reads TGTGCCAGCAGGGAACAGTCTGGGTATAGCAATCAGCCCCAGCATTTT.

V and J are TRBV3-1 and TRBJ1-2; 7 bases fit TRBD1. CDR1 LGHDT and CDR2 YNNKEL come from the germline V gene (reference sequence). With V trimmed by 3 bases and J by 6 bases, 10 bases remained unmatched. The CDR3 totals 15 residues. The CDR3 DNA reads TGTGCCAGCAGCCATTTTCAACAGGGGAACGATGGCTACACCTTC. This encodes CASSHFQQGNDGYTF.

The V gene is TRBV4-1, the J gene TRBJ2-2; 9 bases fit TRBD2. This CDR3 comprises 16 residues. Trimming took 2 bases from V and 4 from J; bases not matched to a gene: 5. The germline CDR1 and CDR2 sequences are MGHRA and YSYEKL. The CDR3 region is CASSQIAGAGTGELFF. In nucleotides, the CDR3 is TGCGCCAGCAGCCAAATAGCGGGAGCGGGCACCGGGGAGCTGTTTTTT.

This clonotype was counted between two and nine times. The CDR3 loop reads CASSMTGGRTEAFF. The CDR3 DNA is TGTGCCAGCAGCATGACAGGGGGCCGCACTGAAGCTTTCTTT. This chain uses TRBV6-1 with TRBJ1-1; 10 bases fit TRBD1. Trimming at V came to 6 bases and at J to 4 bases, leaving 5 bases not matched to a gene. The CDR3 spans 14 residues. Germline CDR1 is MNHNS and CDR2 is SASEGT.

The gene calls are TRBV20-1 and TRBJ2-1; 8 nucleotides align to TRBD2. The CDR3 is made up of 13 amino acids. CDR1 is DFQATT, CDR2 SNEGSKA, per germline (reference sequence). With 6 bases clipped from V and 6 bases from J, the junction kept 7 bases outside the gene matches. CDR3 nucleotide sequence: TGCAGTGCCCACATAGCGGGGACCAATGAGCAGTTCTTC. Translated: CSAHIAGTNEQFF.

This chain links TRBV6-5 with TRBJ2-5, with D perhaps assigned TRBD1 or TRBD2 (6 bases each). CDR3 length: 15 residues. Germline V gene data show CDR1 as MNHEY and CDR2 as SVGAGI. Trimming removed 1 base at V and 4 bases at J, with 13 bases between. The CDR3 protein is CASSYFGGAGETQYF. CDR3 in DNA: TGTGCCAGCAGTTACTTCGGGGGCGCTGGAGAGACCCAGTACTTC.

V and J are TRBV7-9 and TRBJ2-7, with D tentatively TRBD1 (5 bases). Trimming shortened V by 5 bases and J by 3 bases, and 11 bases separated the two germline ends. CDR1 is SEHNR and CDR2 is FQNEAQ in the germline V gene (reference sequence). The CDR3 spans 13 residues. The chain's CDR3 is CASSIGDGYEQYF. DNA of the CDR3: TGTGCCAGCAGCATAGGGGATGGCTACGAGCAGTACTTC.

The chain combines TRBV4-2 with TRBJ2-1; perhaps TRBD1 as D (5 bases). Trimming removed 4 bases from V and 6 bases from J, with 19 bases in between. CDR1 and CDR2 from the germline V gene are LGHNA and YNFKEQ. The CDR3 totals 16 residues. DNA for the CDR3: TGTGCCAGCAGCCCCCAGGGTGTTCATCGTGGCAATGAGCAGTTCTTC. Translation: CASSPQGVHRGNEQFF.

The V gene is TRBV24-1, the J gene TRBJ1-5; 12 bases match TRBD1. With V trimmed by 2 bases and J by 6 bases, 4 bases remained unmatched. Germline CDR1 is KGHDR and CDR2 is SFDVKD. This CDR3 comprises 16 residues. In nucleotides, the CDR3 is TGTGCCACCAGTGATTCCGGGACAGGGGGCGGTCAGCCCCAGCATTTT. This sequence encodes CATSDSGTGGGQPQHF.

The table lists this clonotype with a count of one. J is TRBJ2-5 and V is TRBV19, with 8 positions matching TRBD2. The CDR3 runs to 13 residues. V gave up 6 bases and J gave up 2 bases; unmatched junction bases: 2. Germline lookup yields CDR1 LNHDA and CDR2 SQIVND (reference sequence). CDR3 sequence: CASSPGGQETQYF. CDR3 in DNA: TGTGCCAGTAGCCCGGGGGGGCAAGAGACCCAGTACTTC.

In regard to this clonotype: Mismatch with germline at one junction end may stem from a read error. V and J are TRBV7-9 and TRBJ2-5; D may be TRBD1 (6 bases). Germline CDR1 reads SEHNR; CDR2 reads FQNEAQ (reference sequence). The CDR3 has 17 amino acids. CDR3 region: CARSLAGVSLFQETQYF. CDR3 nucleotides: TGTGCCAGAAGCTTAGCAGGGGTCTCTCTTTTCCAAGAGACCCAGTACTTC.

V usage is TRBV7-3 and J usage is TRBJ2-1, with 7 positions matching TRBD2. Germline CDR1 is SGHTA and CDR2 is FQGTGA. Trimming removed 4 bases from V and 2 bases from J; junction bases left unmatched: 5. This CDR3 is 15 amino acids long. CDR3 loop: CASSWVAGPYNEQFF. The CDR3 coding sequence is TGTGCCAGCAGCTGGGTAGCGGGCCCCTACAATGAGCAGTTCTTC.

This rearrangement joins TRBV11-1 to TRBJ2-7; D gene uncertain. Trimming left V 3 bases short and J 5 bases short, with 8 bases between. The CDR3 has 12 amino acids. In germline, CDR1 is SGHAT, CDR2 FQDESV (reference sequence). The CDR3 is CASSFSVNEQYF. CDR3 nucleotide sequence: TGTGCCAGCAGCTTTTCTGTGAACGAGCAGTACTTC.

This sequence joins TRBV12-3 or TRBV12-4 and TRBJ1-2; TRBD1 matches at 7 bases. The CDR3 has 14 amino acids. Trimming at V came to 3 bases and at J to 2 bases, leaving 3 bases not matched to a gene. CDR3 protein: CASSFRGTNYGYTF. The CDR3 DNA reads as TGTGCCAGCAGTTTCAGGGGGACAAACTATGGCTACACCTTC.

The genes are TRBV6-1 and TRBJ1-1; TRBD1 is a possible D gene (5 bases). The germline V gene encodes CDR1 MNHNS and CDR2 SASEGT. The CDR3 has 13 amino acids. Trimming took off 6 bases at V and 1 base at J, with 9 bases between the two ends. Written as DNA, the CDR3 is TGTGCCAGCAGCGTGACAGCGAACACTGAAGCTTTCTTT. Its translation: CASSVTANTEAFF.

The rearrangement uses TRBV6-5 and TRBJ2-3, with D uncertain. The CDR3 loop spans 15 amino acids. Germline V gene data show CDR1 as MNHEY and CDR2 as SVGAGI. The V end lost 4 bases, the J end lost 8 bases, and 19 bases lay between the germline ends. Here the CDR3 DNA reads TGTGCCAGCAGTTTCACTCGAACCCGCACCGGTACGCAGTATTTT. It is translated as CASSFTRTRTGTQYF.

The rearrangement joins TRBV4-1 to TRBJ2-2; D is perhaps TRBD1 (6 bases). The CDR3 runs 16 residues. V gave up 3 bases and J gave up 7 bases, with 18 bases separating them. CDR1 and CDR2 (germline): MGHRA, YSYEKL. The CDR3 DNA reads TGCGCCAGCAGCCATGCGTACAGGGTGGTTGGCGGGGAGCTGTTTTTT. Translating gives CASSHAYRVVGGELFF.

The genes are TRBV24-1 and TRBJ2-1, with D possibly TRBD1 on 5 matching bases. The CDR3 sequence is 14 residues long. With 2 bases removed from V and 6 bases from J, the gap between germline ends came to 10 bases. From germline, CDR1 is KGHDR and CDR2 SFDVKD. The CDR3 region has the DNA TGTGCCACCAGTGATTCCAGGGTCGGCAATGAGCAGTTCTTC. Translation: CATSDSRVGNEQFF.

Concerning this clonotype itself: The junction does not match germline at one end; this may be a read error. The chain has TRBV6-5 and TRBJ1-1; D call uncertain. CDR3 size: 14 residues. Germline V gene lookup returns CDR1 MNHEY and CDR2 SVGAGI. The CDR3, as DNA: TGTGCCAGCAGTCACTCCCTATACGACACTGAAGCTTTCTTT. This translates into CASSHSLYDTEAFF.

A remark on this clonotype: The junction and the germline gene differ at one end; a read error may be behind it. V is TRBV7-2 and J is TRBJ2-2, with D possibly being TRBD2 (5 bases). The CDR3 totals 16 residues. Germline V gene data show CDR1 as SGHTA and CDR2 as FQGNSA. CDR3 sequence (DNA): TGCGCCAGCAGCTTAGCGCGTACCCTACGGGCCGGGGAGCTGTTTTTT. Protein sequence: CASSLARTLRAGELFF.